The 15 T cell receptor beta chains below come from one sample, sequenced in a study of T cells in Graves' hyperthyroidism and ophthalmopathy. RNA transcripts served as the template for amplifying TCR beta CDR3 regions. The TCR CDR3 was amplified in a first-round RT-PCR using the HTBI primer set. TCRdb processed the multiplex PCR reads anew with MiXCR; each CDR3 protein has one entry. The sample lists about 400,000 distinct CDR3 sequences; around 13% were seen once. Specimen: blood. These receptors came from a woman in her late teens or twenties with Graves' hyperthyroidism.

This clonotype has ten or more counts. V usage is TRBV20-1 and J usage is TRBJ1-6; 7 bases fit TRBD1. This CDR3 is 17 amino acids long. Germline values: CDR1 DFQATT, CDR2 SNEGSKA (reference sequence). The J segment lost 6 bases and the V segment lost 2 bases, leaving 13 bases of the junction unmatched. CDR3 in amino acids: CSARPAIQGFLNSPLHF. The CDR3 region has the DNA TGCAGTGCTAGACCTGCCATACAGGGGTTTCTTAATTCACCCCTCCACTTT.

This clonotype was recorded at least ten times. V is TRBV27 and J is TRBJ1-2, with 10 bases that match TRBD1. Germline assignment: CDR1 MNHEY and CDR2 SMNVEV (reference sequence). V dropped 3 bases and J dropped 5; count of bases not matched to a gene: 12. The CDR3 extends over 17 amino acids. The CDR3 loop reads CASSLGQGLGAEYGYTF. The CDR3 DNA is TGTGCCAGCAGTTTGGGACAGGGGTTAGGAGCTGAGTATGGCTACACCTTC.

This clonotype was seen a handful of times. This sequence joins TRBV20-1 and TRBJ2-2; TRBD2 is a possible D gene (5 bases). Germline V gene sequence: CDR1 DFQATT, CDR2 SNEGSKA (reference sequence). V lost 5 bases and J lost 2, with 12 bases in between. The CDR3 is 14 amino acids. The CDR3 is CSASADYNTGELFF. CDR3 nucleotide sequence: TGCAGTGCTTCTGCAGACTATAACACCGGGGAGCTGTTTTTT.

This clonotype has at least ten counts. The CDR3 DNA sequence: TGCAGTGCTAGAGATCGGGACAGGGCCCTTAGTTACGAGCAGTACTTC. Amino acids: CSARDRDRALSYEQYF. This rearrangement joins TRBV20-1 to TRBJ2-7, with 9 bases that match TRBD1. Trimming cost V 0 bases and J 4 bases; bases outside gene matches: 10. The germline CDR1 and CDR2 sequences are DFQATT and SNEGSKA (reference sequence). The CDR3 has 16 amino acids.

The V and J genes are TRBV11-1 and TRBJ2-1; 10 bases fit TRBD2. The V gene's germline CDR1 is SGHAT and CDR2 FQDESV (reference sequence). Trimming cost V 2 bases and J 3 bases; bases outside gene matches: 7. CDR3 length: 17 amino acids. The CDR3 loop reads CASSLMASGSRYNEQFF. The DNA of the CDR3 is TGTGCCAGCAGCTTAATGGCTAGCGGGAGTCGCTACAATGAGCAGTTCTTC.

There are a few counts of this clonotype. The rearrangement uses TRBV7-9 and TRBJ2-5, with D possibly called TRBD1 or TRBD2 (5 bases each). V was shortened by 1 base and J by 5 bases, with 11 bases between the two germline ends. Germline CDR1 SEHNR, CDR2 FQNEAQ (reference sequence). The CDR3 contains 14 residues. In DNA, the CDR3 is TGTGCCAGCAGCTTAGTTCAGGGAGAGGAGACCCAGTACTTC. Amino acids: CASSLVQGEETQYF.

This clonotype was counted many times. In nucleotides, the CDR3 is TGTGCCAGCAGTTTGACAGGGGGCTATTCACCCCTCCACTTT. It codes for CASSLTGGYSPLHF. V is TRBV12-3 or TRBV12-4 and J is TRBJ1-6, with 10 bases identical to TRBD1. The CDR3 loop spans 14 amino acids. Trimming cost V 3 bases and J 8 bases; bases outside gene matches: 1.

Only a few counts were recorded for this clonotype. The junction shows a germline mismatch at one end, possibly a read error. V gene TRBV28 combines with J gene TRBJ2-7; D remains ambiguous. Germline CDR1 MDHEN, CDR2 SYDVKM. The length of the CDR3 is 11 residues. The CDR3 loop is CASSSAYGQYF. CDR3 nucleotide sequence: TGTGCCAGCAGTTCCGCCTACGGGCAGTACTTC.

This clonotype was seen at least ten times. V usage is TRBV30 and J usage is TRBJ1-6; no clear D. CDR3 size: 13 residues. The germline CDR1 and CDR2 sequences are GTSNPN and SVGIG (reference sequence). V was shortened by 4 bases and J by 3 bases, with 7 bases between the two germline ends. CDR3 bases: TGTGCCTGGACACCTTTCTATAATTCACCCCTCCACTTT. Translated, it gives CAWTPFYNSPLHF.

This clonotype was counted at least ten times. Written as DNA, the CDR3 is TGCGCCAGCTATCAAGGCTCGGGGGGGACCGGCGCTGAAGCTTTCTTT. Amino acid sequence: CASYQGSGGTGAEAFF. This chain connects TRBV5-1 to TRBJ1-1; D is possibly TRBD1 (5 bases). The germline V gene encodes CDR1 SGHRS and CDR2 YFSETQ. With 7 bases removed from V and 6 bases from J, the gap between germline ends came to 25 bases. The CDR3 runs 16 residues.

This clonotype occurred many times. This chain joins TRBV15 and TRBJ2-1, with D perhaps matching TRBD2 (5 bases). Germline-derived CDR1 and CDR2 are LNHNV and YYDKDF (reference sequence). The CDR3 extends over 15 amino acids. V shed 5 bases and J shed 7 bases, with 18 bases lying between them. CDR3 in DNA: TGTGCCACCAGCCAAGGTCCCCTCAGCGGTAATGAGCAGTTCTTC. Translated, it gives CATSQGPLSGNEQFF.

Ten or more counts support this clonotype. This chain connects TRBV27 to TRBJ2-7; D not certain. In germline, CDR1 is MNHEY, CDR2 SMNVEV (reference sequence). V lost 6 bases and J lost 2, with 11 bases in between. The CDR3 sequence is 13 residues long. The chain's CDR3 is CASSPLEAYEQYF. CDR3 sequence (DNA): TGTGCCAGCAGCCCCCTAGAGGCCTACGAGCAGTACTTC.

The chain joins TRBV19 to TRBJ2-5; D unclear. The V end lost 4 bases, the J end lost 3 bases, and 18 bases lay between the germline ends. Germline CDR1 LNHDA, CDR2 SQIVND (reference sequence). This CDR3 has 16 residues. CDR3 bases: TGTGCCAGTAGTACTCGATTCCTTAAAGATAAAGAGACCCAGTACTTC. Translation gives CASSTRFLKDKETQYF.

This clonotype was observed many times. The genes are TRBV29-1 and TRBJ2-7, with D perhaps TRBD2 (5 bases). The CDR3 is 13 amino acids. Germline-derived CDR1 and CDR2 are SQVTM and ANQGSEA. The V gene lost 5 bases and the J gene lost 0 bases, with 11 bases spanning the gap. The CDR3: CSVFRRGSYEQYF. In DNA form, the CDR3 reads TGCAGCGTTTTCCGTCGGGGCTCCTACGAGCAGTACTTC.

This clonotype was seen a handful of times. The chain has TRBV27 and TRBJ1-3; D is perhaps TRBD1 (5 bases). With 5 bases removed from V and 4 bases from J, the gap between germline ends came to 12 bases. The CDR3 is made up of 14 amino acids. In germline, CDR1 is MNHEY, CDR2 SMNVEV (reference sequence). The CDR3 DNA reads as TGTGCCAGCAGTCCGCGGGGCGGAGGAAACACCATATATTTT. Protein product: CASSPRGGGNTIYF.